The 15 T cell receptor beta chains below come from one sample, sequenced in a study of cytomegalovirus exposure and HLA in healthy donors. The study ran its PCR with 60 Vbeta and 13 Jbeta primers. The protocol was immunoSEQ multiplex PCR, while the TCRdb copy is restricted to in-frame clones and leaves out a portion. The sample holds 85,000 to 100,000 clones, roughly three fifths seen once. Input material: PBMCs. These receptors all come from a man aged 55 to 70 in good health and CMV-seronegative.

The genes are TRBV9 and TRBJ1-2, with a possible D match to TRBD1 (6 bases). Per the germline V gene, CDR1 is SGDLS and CDR2 is YYNGEE. This CDR3 is built from 15 residues. Trimming took 4 bases from V and 6 from J, leaving 19 bases between them. The CDR3 DNA sequence: TGTGCCAGCAGCCCCTGGGGAGGGGGGGATGATGGCTACACCTTC. Its translation: CASSPWGGGDDGYTF.

This clone has a single count. The chain recombines TRBV5-1 with TRBJ1-4; TRBD1 matches 9 bases. The ends lost 4 bases at V and 8 bases at J; junction bases unmatched: 9. Per germline, CDR1 SGHRS and CDR2 YFSETQ. The CDR3 loop spans 15 amino acids. CDR3 region: CASSPTGGWEEKLFF. The CDR3 nucleotides are TGCGCCAGCAGCCCGACAGGGGGATGGGAAGAAAAACTGTTTTTT.

The chain is built from TRBV4-2 and TRBJ2-2, with 8 bases identical to TRBD1. This CDR3 contains 17 residues. Germline assignment: CDR1 LGHNA and CDR2 YNFKEQ. The trim removed 0 bases at V and 7 bases at J, leaving 10 bases unmatched. CDR3 nucleotides: TGTGCCAGCAGCCAAGATTTGCCGGACAGGGTTGGCGGGGAGCTGTTTTTT. It encodes CASSQDLPDRVGGELFF.

J is TRBJ1-2 and V is TRBV6-6; TRBD1 aligns across 7 bases. V trimming: 6 bases; J trimming: 4 bases; junction bases outside the gene matches: 8. The CDR3 is made up of 14 amino acids. Germline CDR1 is MNHNY and CDR2 is SVGAGI (reference sequence). CDR3 bases: TGTGCCAGCAGGGCCCTACAGGGGATCTATGGCTACACCTTC. Residues: CASRALQGIYGYTF.

This clone was observed once. The chain couples TRBV6-5 to TRBJ2-5, with D perhaps matching TRBD2 (6 bases). Trimming removed 2 bases at V and 5 bases at J, with 15 bases between. Germline-derived CDR1 and CDR2 are MNHEY and SVGAGI. This CDR3 has 15 residues. The CDR3 DNA reads as TGTGCCAGCAGTTACGGGACTTCTCGGCGGGAGACCCAGTACTTC. It specifies CASSYGTSRRETQYF.

This clone is medium-sized by share. The chain links TRBV6-1 to TRBJ2-2; the match to TRBD2 covers 7 bases. V trimming: 7 bases; J trimming: 6 bases; junction bases outside the gene matches: 11. CDR3 length: 15 residues. From germline, CDR1 is MNHNS and CDR2 SASEGT. The CDR3 loop is CASTEEIAGAGELFF. Here the CDR3 DNA reads TGTGCCAGCACCGAAGAGATCGCGGGGGCCGGGGAGCTGTTTTTT.

This clone was observed once. Mismatch with germline at one junction end may stem from a read error. The rearrangement uses TRBV7-9 and TRBJ2-7; D is unclear. CDR1 SEHNR and CDR2 FQNEAQ come from the germline V gene (reference sequence). CDR3 length equals 12 residues. The CDR3 region has the DNA TGTTCCAGCAGCTCTAGCTCCTACGAGCAGTACTTC. Translated: CSSSSSSYEQYF.

The V call is TRBV5-4, the J call TRBJ2-3; the match to TRBD2 covers 7 bases. Germline V CDR1 and CDR2: SGHNT, YYREEE (reference sequence). The CDR3 is 17 residues long. V shed 2 bases, J shed 3 bases, and the junction held 12 bases outside the gene matches. CDR3 amino acids: CASSLAIGRDGTDTQYF. The CDR3 DNA is TGTGCCAGCAGCTTAGCAATAGGGAGGGATGGAACAGATACGCAGTATTTT.

The rearrangement uses TRBV2 and TRBJ2-1; possible D gene TRBD2, 5 bases. This CDR3 spans 18 amino acids. V lost 2 bases, J lost 0 bases, and 17 bases lay in between. CDR1 and CDR2 from the germline V gene are SNHLY and FYNNEI. This CDR3 is CASSEISQRSFSYNEQFF. In DNA form, the CDR3 reads TGTGCCAGCAGTGAAATTTCTCAGCGGTCATTCTCCTACAATGAGCAGTTCTTC.

The J gene is TRBJ2-6, the V gene TRBV2, with D perhaps TRBD2 (5 bases). The germline gives CDR1 SNHLY, CDR2 FYNNEI. This CDR3 contains 17 residues. The germline V and J ends were trimmed by 9 bases and 4 bases, with 22 bases remaining between them. CDR3 in amino acids: CASERTLSPRGANVLTF. The CDR3 DNA reads TGTGCCAGTGAGCGGACGCTTTCCCCAAGGGGGGCCAACGTCCTGACTTTC.

This clone was seen only a few times. The V call is TRBV6-1, the J call TRBJ1-4; 8 nucleotides match TRBD1. The V gene end was trimmed by 4 bases and the J gene end by 5 bases; junction bases not matched to a gene: 9. The length of the CDR3 is 16 residues. CDR1 is MNHNS and CDR2 is SASEGT in the germline V gene. The chain's CDR3 is CASSVLTGAPNEKLFF. The CDR3 region has the DNA TGTGCCAGCAGTGTCCTGACAGGGGCCCCAAATGAAAAACTGTTTTTT.

This clone appeared a single time. The chain carries TRBV13 and TRBJ2-1; possibly TRBD1 for D (6 bases). The germline V and J ends were trimmed by 5 bases and 5 bases, with 7 bases remaining between them. This CDR3 is 12 amino acids long. Germline-derived CDR1 and CDR2 are PRHDT and FYEKMQ (reference sequence). The CDR3 region is CASSRTDNEQFF. The CDR3 bases are TGTGCCAGCAGCCGGACAGACAATGAGCAGTTCTTC.

The rearrangement joins TRBV2 to TRBJ1-4; no clear D gene. Trimming stripped 6 bases from V and 3 bases from J, with 14 bases between. Germline V gene sequence: CDR1 SNHLY, CDR2 FYNNEI. The CDR3 has 15 amino acids. The DNA of the CDR3 is TGTGCCAGCAGCTCTAGTGGGGAGGCTAATGAAAAACTGTTTTTT. Protein sequence: CASSSSGEANEKLFF.

The genes are TRBV9 and TRBJ1-2; 8 nucleotides match TRBD1. The CDR3 runs to 17 residues. CDR1 is SGDLS, CDR2 YYNGEE, per germline. V lost 3 bases to trimming and J lost 0 bases; unmatched junction nucleotides: 10. CDR3 sequence (DNA): TGTGCCAGCAGCGCCGGGGATTCGGACAGGGCTAACTATGGCTACACCTTC. Translation: CASSAGDSDRANYGYTF.

This chain links TRBV6-1 with TRBJ2-1; D perhaps matches TRBD2 (5 bases). V was pared by 3 bases and J by 10 bases, with 19 bases between. The CDR3 consists of 15 residues. Germline CDR1 MNHNS, CDR2 SASEGT. CDR3 sequence reads: CASSDPQRTRPEQFF. For the CDR3, the DNA is TGTGCCAGCAGTGACCCCCAGAGGACTCGCCCCGAGCAGTTCTTC.